One sample yielded the 21 T cell receptor beta chains listed below, sequenced in a study of blood T cell repertoires in COVID-19. Produced via immunoSEQ multiplex PCR; TCRdb's table is partial and in-frame only. Altogether over 200,000 clones are present, approximately 78% being singletons, with the ten largest covering approximately 12%. Input material: peripheral blood. These TCRs come from a woman aged 40 to 50 with acute or convalescent COVID-19.

In this sample, this clone turned up once. CDR3 sequence (DNA): TGCAGCGTGCTAACGACAGGGGGGATGGGGACCCAGTACTTC. This translates into CSVLTTGGMGTQYF. The chain joins TRBV29-1 to TRBJ2-5, with TRBD1 matching over 9 bases. The V gene's germline CDR1 is SQVTM and CDR2 ANQGSEA. The CDR3 spans 14 residues. The V and J ends lost 6 bases and 7 bases, in that order; junction bases with no gene match: 12.

The rearrangement joins TRBV29-1 to TRBJ2-5; TRBD2 matches 8 bases. V was clipped by 4 bases and J by 5 bases; unmatched bases: 12. Germline CDR1 and CDR2: SQVTM and ANQGSEA. This CDR3 contains 15 residues. CDR3 amino acids: CSVGGSGTRVETQYF. For the CDR3, the DNA is TGCAGCGTTGGGGGGTCGGGGACTAGGGTGGAGACCCAGTACTTC.

This chain joins TRBV2 and TRBJ2-7, with 10 bases matching TRBD2. J lost 2 bases, V lost 4 bases, and 5 bases had no gene match. Germline CDR1 reads SNHLY; CDR2 reads FYNNEI. The CDR3 is 15 residues long. The CDR3 nucleotides read TGTGCCAGCAGTGTACAGCGGGGGGGCCCCTACGAGCAGTACTTC. As protein: CASSVQRGGPYEQYF.

This clone is a singleton in its sample. Distinct nucleotide sequences in the sample also encode this CDR3. The rearrangement joins TRBV12-3 or TRBV12-4 to TRBJ1-1; possibly TRBD1 for D (5 bases). The CDR3 has 12 amino acids. The germline V and J ends were trimmed by 2 bases and 4 bases, with 5 bases remaining between them. CDR3 region: CASSLRGTEAFF. The CDR3 DNA is TGTGCCAGCAGTTTAAGGGGCACTGAAGCTTTCTTT.

Turning to this clone: Other DNA sequences in the same sample also yield this CDR3. The chain is built from TRBV19 and TRBJ1-1; TRBD1 might be the D (5 bases). Germline V gene sequence: CDR1 LNHDA, CDR2 SQIVND (reference sequence). V gave up 3 bases and J gave up 2 bases, with 10 bases separating them. The CDR3 runs 14 residues. Here the CDR3 reads CASSIRGGNTEAFF. The CDR3 region has the DNA TGTGCCAGTAGTATTCGCGGGGGAAACACTGAAGCTTTCTTT.

The gene calls are TRBV2 and TRBJ2-2; D ambiguous. Trimming cost V 4 bases and J 1 base, with 4 bases left between them. Germline V CDR1 and CDR2: SNHLY, FYNNEI. There are 13 residues in the CDR3. The CDR3 protein is CASSALNTGELFF. CDR3 in DNA: TGTGCCAGCAGTGCATTGAACACCGGGGAGCTGTTTTTT.

CDR3 amino acids: CASSRTGVTDTQYF. For the CDR3, the DNA is TGTGCCAGCAGCCGGACAGGGGTTACAGATACGCAGTATTTT. V and J are TRBV11-3 and TRBJ2-3; 9 bases line up with TRBD1. The CDR3 is made up of 14 amino acids. V shed 5 bases and J 3 bases; nucleotides not matched to a gene: 3. In germline, CDR1 is SGHNT, CDR2 YENEEA.

V and J are TRBV11-3 and TRBJ2-1; TRBD2 is a possible D gene (6 bases). Looked up from germline, CDR1 is SGHNT and CDR2 is YENEEA. The CDR3 contains 19 residues. Trimming pared 5 bases from V and 3 bases from J, leaving 26 bases between. This CDR3 reads CASSLGVGKAGLDYNEQFF. CDR3 DNA: TGTGCCAGCAGCCTAGGGGTGGGTAAGGCGGGGCTAGACTACAATGAGCAGTTCTTC.

The chain combines TRBV10-3 with TRBJ1-6, with D possibly being TRBD1 (5 bases). V lost 1 base and J lost 5, with 12 bases in between. Germline values: CDR1 ENHRY, CDR2 SYGVKD. The CDR3 contains 16 residues. The CDR3 loop is CAISEWFRADNSPLHF. The CDR3 DNA reads TGTGCCATCAGTGAGTGGTTCAGGGCTGATAATTCACCCCTCCACTTT.

The chain combines TRBV9 with TRBJ2-2; TRBD2 might be the D (6 bases). The CDR3 totals 17 residues. Germline V lookup: CDR1 SGDLS, CDR2 YYNGEE. The ends were cut back, 3 bases at V and 4 bases at J, with 19 bases in the middle. CDR3 region: CASSAASATLLTGELFF. The CDR3 region has the DNA TGTGCCAGCAGCGCGGCTAGCGCGACTTTACTCACCGGGGAGCTGTTTTTT.

This sequence joins TRBV5-1 and TRBJ2-2, with D possibly being TRBD2 (6 bases). Deletions cut 2 bases from V and 2 bases from J, with 7 bases between. The CDR3 runs to 14 residues. Germline-derived CDR1 and CDR2 are SGHRS and YFSETQ. CDR3 DNA sequence: TGCGCCAGCAGCTTCGGGGGAAACACCGGGGAGCTGTTTTTT. It codes for CASSFGGNTGELFF.

The chain is built from TRBV19 and TRBJ1-5; 10 nucleotides agree with TRBD1. Unmatched junction bases numbered 11, after V lost 3 bases and J lost 3 bases. Germline lookup yields CDR1 LNHDA and CDR2 SQIVND (reference sequence). The CDR3 has 18 amino acids. The CDR3 here is CASSIGVTGQGNNQPQHF. CDR3 DNA sequence: TGTGCCAGTAGTATTGGGGTAACGGGACAGGGGAACAATCAGCCCCAGCATTTT.

The chain carries TRBV15 and TRBJ2-7; 9 bases are a match to TRBD2. The ends lost 0 bases at V and 5 bases at J; junction bases unmatched: 8. The CDR3 is made up of 16 amino acids. Germline CDR1 is LNHNV and CDR2 is YYDKDF (reference sequence). The CDR3 bases are TGTGCCACCAGCAGAGATTGGCGGGAGGGCCCCCACGAGCAGTACTTC. It encodes CATSRDWREGPHEQYF.

V and J are TRBV6-5 and TRBJ1-5; D is ambiguous. This CDR3 has 11 amino acids. Between the trimmed V and J ends, which lost 7 bases and 11 bases, there was a span of 12 bases. Per germline, CDR1 MNHEY and CDR2 SVGAGI. This CDR3 is CASILGRAQHF. CDR3 DNA: TGTGCCAGCATTCTAGGTCGGGCCCAGCATTTT.

This CDR3 is CASSLGVAVTDTQYF. The CDR3 coding sequence is TGTGCCAGCAGTTTGGGCGTAGCGGTCACAGATACGCAGTATTTT. This chain uses TRBV28 with TRBJ2-3, with D perhaps TRBD2 (6 bases). The CDR3 loop spans 15 amino acids. Germline V gene sequence: CDR1 MDHEN, CDR2 SYDVKM. Trimming removed 3 bases from V and 2 bases from J, with 12 bases in between.

The chain uses TRBV11-1 and TRBJ1-1, with unresolved D. V was pared by 1 base and J by 5 bases, with 14 bases between. The germline CDR1 and CDR2 sequences are SGHAT and FQDESV (reference sequence). The CDR3 length is 15 residues. The DNA for the CDR3 is TGTGCCAGCAGCTTAGGGGCACTCTGGGAGACTGAAGCTTTCTTT. Translating gives CASSLGALWETEAFF. Full variable domain (missing parts from reference TRBV11-1 and TRBJ1-1): EAEVAQSPRYKITEKSQAVAFWCDPISGHATLYWYRQILGQGPELLVQFQDESVVDDSQLPKDRFSAERLKGVDSTLKIQPAELGDSAMYLCASSLGALWETEAFFGQGTRLTVV.

In this sample, this clone turned up once. The chain carries TRBV11-2 and TRBJ2-1; 9 bases are a match to TRBD2. From germline, CDR1 is SGHAT and CDR2 FQNNGV. The CDR3 is made up of 17 amino acids. The V segment lost 1 base and the J segment 4 bases; nucleotides outside the gene matches: 8. The CDR3 region is CASSLGSAGGLYNEQFF. The CDR3 bases are TGTGCCAGCAGCTTAGGGTCAGCGGGAGGACTTTACAATGAGCAGTTCTTC.

The chain couples TRBV5-1 to TRBJ1-4, with unresolved D. Trimming removed 1 base at V and 8 bases at J, with 15 bases between. The length of the CDR3 is 15 residues. From germline, CDR1 is SGHRS and CDR2 YFSETQ. CDR3 sequence (DNA): TGCGCCAGCAGCTTGATGAACACTGCGGGGGAAAAACTGTTTTTT. Its translation is CASSLMNTAGEKLFF.

The V gene is TRBV13, the J gene TRBJ2-2; 8 nucleotides line up with TRBD2. Per germline, CDR1 PRHDT and CDR2 FYEKMQ (reference sequence). V was pared by 2 bases and J by 4 bases, with 6 bases of the junction left unmatched. The CDR3 spans 16 residues. CDR3 nucleotide sequence: TGTGCCAGCAGCTTACGGGTCGGGGGGGCCACCGGGGAGCTGTTTTTT. This translates into CASSLRVGGATGELFF.

The chain is built from TRBV5-6 and TRBJ2-7, with unresolved D. With 2 bases removed from V and 3 bases from J, the gap between germline ends came to 6 bases. CDR1 and CDR2 (germline): SGHDT, YYEEEE. CDR3 size: 12 residues. CDR3 bases: TGTGCCAGCAGCTTAACCGGCTACGAGCAGTACTTC. This sequence encodes CASSLTGYEQYF.

The rearrangement joins TRBV4-3 to TRBJ2-3; 7 nucleotides line up with TRBD1. Unmatched junction bases numbered 4, after V lost 1 base and J lost 0 bases. Germline values: CDR1 LGHNA, CDR2 YSLEER. The CDR3 is made up of 16 amino acids. The CDR3 nucleotides read TGCGCCAGCAGCCAAGCCGGGACAGAGAGCACAGATACGCAGTATTTT. Its protein is CASSQAGTESTDTQYF.